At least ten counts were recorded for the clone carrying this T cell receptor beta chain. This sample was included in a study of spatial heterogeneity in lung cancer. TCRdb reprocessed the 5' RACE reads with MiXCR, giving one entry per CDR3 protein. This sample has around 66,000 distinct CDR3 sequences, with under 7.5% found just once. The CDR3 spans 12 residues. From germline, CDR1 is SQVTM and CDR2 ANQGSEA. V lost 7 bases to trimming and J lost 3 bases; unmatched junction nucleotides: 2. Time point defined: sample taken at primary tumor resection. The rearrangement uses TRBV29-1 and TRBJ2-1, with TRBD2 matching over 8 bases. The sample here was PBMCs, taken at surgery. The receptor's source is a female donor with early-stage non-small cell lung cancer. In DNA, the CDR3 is TGCAGCGAACTAGCGGACTACAATGAGCAGTTCTTC. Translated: CSELADYNEQFF.